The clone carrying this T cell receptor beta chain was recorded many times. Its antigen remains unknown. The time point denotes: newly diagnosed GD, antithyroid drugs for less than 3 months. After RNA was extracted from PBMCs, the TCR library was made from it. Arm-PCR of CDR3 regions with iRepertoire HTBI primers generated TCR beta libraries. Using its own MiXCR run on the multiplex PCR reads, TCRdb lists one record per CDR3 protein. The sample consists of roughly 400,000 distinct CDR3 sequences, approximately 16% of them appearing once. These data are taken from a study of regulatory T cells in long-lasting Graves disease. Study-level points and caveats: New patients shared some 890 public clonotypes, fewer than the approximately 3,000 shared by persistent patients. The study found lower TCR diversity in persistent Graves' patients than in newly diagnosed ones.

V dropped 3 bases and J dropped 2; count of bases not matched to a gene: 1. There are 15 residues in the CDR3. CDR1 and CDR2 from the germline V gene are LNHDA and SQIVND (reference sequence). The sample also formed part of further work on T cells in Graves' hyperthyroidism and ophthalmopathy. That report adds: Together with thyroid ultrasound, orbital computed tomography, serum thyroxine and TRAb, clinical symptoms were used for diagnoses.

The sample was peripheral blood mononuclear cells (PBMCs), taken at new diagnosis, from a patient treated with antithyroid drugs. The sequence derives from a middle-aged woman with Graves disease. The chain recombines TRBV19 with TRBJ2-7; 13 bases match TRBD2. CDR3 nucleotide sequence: TGTGCCAGTAGTATGGGGACTAGCGGGACCTACGAGCAGTACTTC. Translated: CASSMGTSGTYEQYF.